Shown below are 3 T cell receptor beta chains from a single sample sequenced in a study of T cells in localized non-small cell lung cancer. Sequencing was performed with immunoSEQ multiplex PCR; in TCRdb, only in-frame clones are kept and a portion is missing. The sample holds around 50,000 clones, about 83% seen once. The sample consisted of peripheral blood, taken before any cancer treatment. The receptors stem from a female donor of 60 years or more with stage II squamous cell lung carcinoma.

V gene TRBV6-6 combines with J gene TRBJ1-1; D call uncertain. Trimming removed 2 bases at V and 1 base at J, with 5 bases between. The germline CDR1 and CDR2 sequences are MNHNY and SVGAGI (reference sequence). This CDR3 has 13 residues. Here the CDR3 DNA reads TGTGCCAGCAGTTACGAGAGGAACACTGAAGCTTTCTTT. Translated: CASSYERNTEAFF.

The gene calls are TRBV9 and TRBJ1-1, with D possibly being TRBD1 (6 bases). There are 14 residues in the CDR3. V was cut by 0 bases and J by 4 bases, with 10 bases left in between. In germline, CDR1 is SGDLS, CDR2 YYNGEE. CDR3: CASSVDPGVTEAFF. CDR3 DNA sequence: TGTGCCAGCAGCGTAGACCCAGGGGTCACTGAAGCTTTCTTT. The entire variable domain, with the rest obtained from reference TRBV9 and TRBJ1-1, is as follows: DSGVTQTPKHLITATGQRVTLRCSPRSGDLSVYWYQQSLDQGLQFLIQYYNGEERAKGNILERFSAQQFPDLHSELNLSSLELGDSALYFCASSVDPGVTEAFFGQGTRLTVV.

The chain uses TRBV5-4 and TRBJ2-1; D gene ambiguous. Trimming removed 0 bases at V and 7 bases at J, with 5 bases between. Germline-derived CDR1 and CDR2 are SGHNT and YYREEE (reference sequence). This CDR3 has 12 amino acids. The CDR3 DNA is TGTGCCAGCAGCTTGGAGGGAAATGAGCAGTTCTTC. It specifies CASSLEGNEQFF.